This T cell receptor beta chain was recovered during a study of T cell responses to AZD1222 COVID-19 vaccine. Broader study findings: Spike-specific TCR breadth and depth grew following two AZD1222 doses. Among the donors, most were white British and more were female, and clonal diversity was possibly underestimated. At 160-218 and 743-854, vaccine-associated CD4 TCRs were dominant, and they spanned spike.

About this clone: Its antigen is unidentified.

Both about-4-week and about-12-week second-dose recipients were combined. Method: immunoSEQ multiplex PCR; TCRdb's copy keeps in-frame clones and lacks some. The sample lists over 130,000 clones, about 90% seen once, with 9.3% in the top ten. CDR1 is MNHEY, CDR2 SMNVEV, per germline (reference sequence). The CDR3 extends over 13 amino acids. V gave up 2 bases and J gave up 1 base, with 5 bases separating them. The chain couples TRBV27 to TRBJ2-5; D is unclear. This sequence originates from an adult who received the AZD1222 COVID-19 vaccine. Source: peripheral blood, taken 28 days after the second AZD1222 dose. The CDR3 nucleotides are TGTGCCAGCAGTTTAAACCTCCAAGAGACCCAGTACTTC. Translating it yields CASSLNLQETQYF.